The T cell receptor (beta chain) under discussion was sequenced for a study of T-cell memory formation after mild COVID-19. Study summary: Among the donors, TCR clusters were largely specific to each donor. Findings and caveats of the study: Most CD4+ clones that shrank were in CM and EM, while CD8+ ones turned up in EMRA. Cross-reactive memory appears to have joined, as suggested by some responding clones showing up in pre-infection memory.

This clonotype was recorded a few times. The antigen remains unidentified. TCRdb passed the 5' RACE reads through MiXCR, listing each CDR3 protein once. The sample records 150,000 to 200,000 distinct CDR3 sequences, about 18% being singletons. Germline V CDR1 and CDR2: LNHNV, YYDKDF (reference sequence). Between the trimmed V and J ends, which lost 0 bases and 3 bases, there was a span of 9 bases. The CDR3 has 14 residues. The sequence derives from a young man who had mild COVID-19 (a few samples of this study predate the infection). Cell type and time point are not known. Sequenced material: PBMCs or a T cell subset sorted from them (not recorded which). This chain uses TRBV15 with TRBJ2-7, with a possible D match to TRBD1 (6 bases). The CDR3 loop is CATSRDQGSYEQYF. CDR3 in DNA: TGTGCCACCAGCAGAGATCAGGGGAGCTACGAGCAGTACTTC.